Listed here are 10 T cell receptor beta chains from one sample, sequenced in a study of technical replicates of blood from a few donors (dated by TCRdb to the late 2010s). Library method: the immunoSEQ multiplex PCR assay. TCRdb provides this immuneACCESS table in a form limited to in-frame rearrangements. Some clones are lacking; in checked studies, under half of them reflect an unresolved V gene, and why the rest are absent is not known. The sample table records more than 65,000 clones; over 70% of these occur just once. About 4.6% of the sample goes to the ten largest clones. Sample: PBMCs. The receptors stem from a human donor in good health. Some clones in this sample may be carry-over from other donors' samples.

The chain recombines TRBV10-3 with TRBJ1-5, with a tentative D call TRBD1 (6 bases). The CDR3 covers 12 residues. V lost 5 bases, J lost 8 bases, and 10 bases lay in between. Germline assignment: CDR1 ENHRY and CDR2 SYGVKD. CDR3 in DNA: TGTGCCATCAGTTCTAACAGGGAGCCCCAGCATTTT. As protein: CAISSNREPQHF.

This chain connects TRBV19 to TRBJ1-2; TRBD1 matches at 11 bases. CDR1 LNHDA and CDR2 SQIVND come from the germline V gene (reference sequence). The CDR3 spans 14 residues. The J segment lost 4 bases and the V segment lost 8 bases, leaving 6 bases of the junction unmatched. CDR3 amino acids: CASGIGQGAYGYTF. CDR3 sequence (DNA): TGTGCCAGTGGCATTGGACAGGGGGCCTATGGCTACACCTTC.

This rearrangement joins TRBV6-1 to TRBJ1-5, with 8 bases that match TRBD1. The germline CDR1 and CDR2 sequences are MNHNS and SASEGT. The CDR3 extends over 15 amino acids. After removal of 6 bases from V and 1 base from J, the junction contained 5 bases not matched to a gene. Here the CDR3 reads CASSQQGGSNQPQHF. The CDR3 nucleotides are TGTGCCAGCAGCCAACAGGGGGGGAGCAATCAGCCCCAGCATTTT.

This clone is a singleton in its sample. The V and J genes are TRBV5-1 and TRBJ1-6; 8 positions agree with TRBD1. V lost 4 bases to trimming and J lost 9 bases; unmatched junction nucleotides: 6. Germline CDR1 is SGHRS and CDR2 is YFSETQ. CDR3 length: 14 residues. This chain's CDR3 is CASSPRTGSSPLHF. The CDR3 DNA sequence: TGCGCCAGCAGCCCCCGGACAGGGAGTTCACCCCTCCACTTT. Based on the CDR3 plus reference TRBV5-1 and TRBJ1-6, the full variable domain is KAGVTQTPRYLIKTRGQQVTLSCSPISGHRSVSWYQQTPGQGLQFLFEYFSETQRNKGNFPGRFSGRQFSNSRSEMNVSTLELGDSALYLCASSPRTGSSPLHFGNGTRLTVT.

The rearrangement uses TRBV4-3 and TRBJ2-3; D remains ambiguous. V was cut by 2 bases and J by 2 bases, with 8 bases left in between. The CDR3 spans 14 residues. From germline, CDR1 is LGHNA and CDR2 YSLEER. The CDR3 spells CASSQQQLTDTQYF. CDR3 nucleotides: TGCGCCAGCAGCCAACAACAGCTCACAGATACGCAGTATTTT.

The chain recombines TRBV2 with TRBJ1-1, with TRBD1 identical over 7 bases. Germline CDR1 reads SNHLY; CDR2 reads FYNNEI. The CDR3 is 12 amino acids. Germline trimming cut 7 bases from V and 8 bases from J; bases unmatched to any gene: 7. CDR3 nucleotides: TGTGCCAGCACCAAGGGGGCAGGCGAAGCTTTCTTT. The encoded protein is CASTKGAGEAFF.

V gene TRBV5-6 combines with J gene TRBJ2-5; 10 positions match TRBD1. V gave up 3 bases and J gave up 1 base; unmatched junction bases: 3. Germline V gene data show CDR1 as SGHDT and CDR2 as YYEEEE. This CDR3 contains 15 residues. The CDR3 sequence is CASSYGTGAQETQYF. The DNA for the CDR3 is TGTGCCAGCAGCTACGGGACAGGGGCCCAAGAGACCCAGTACTTC.

This chain connects TRBV7-9 to TRBJ1-5, with D maybe TRBD1 (6 bases). In germline, CDR1 is SEHNR, CDR2 FQNEAQ (reference sequence). Trimming pared 5 bases from V and 6 bases from J, leaving 17 bases between. The CDR3 is made up of 15 amino acids. CDR3 in DNA: TGTGCCAGCAGCCCCGACCGGGGGGCTAGTCAGCCCCAGCATTTT. Translation gives CASSPDRGASQPQHF.

The J gene is TRBJ2-6, the V gene TRBV6-6; possibly TRBD2 for D (5 bases). With 6 bases removed from V and 0 bases from J, the gap between germline ends came to 9 bases. The CDR3 loop spans 15 amino acids. Germline CDR1 MNHNY, CDR2 SVGAGI (reference sequence). CDR3 nucleotide sequence: TGTGCCAGCAGGACTATCGGCTCTGGGGCCAACGTCCTGACTTTC. As protein: CASRTIGSGANVLTF.

This clone was observed a handful of times. The V call is TRBV27, the J call TRBJ1-6; no clear D gene. This CDR3 region has 14 residues. V was trimmed by 2 bases and J by 5 bases, leaving 7 bases between them. CDR1 MNHEY and CDR2 SMNVEV come from the germline V gene (reference sequence). The CDR3 sequence: CASSLAQNNSPLHF. Written as DNA, the CDR3 is TGTGCCAGCAGTTTAGCACAAAATAATTCACCCCTCCACTTT.